The clone carrying this T cell receptor beta chain occurred a few times. A much bigger clone sits one base away, suggesting this may be a read error. These data are taken from a study of glioma-infiltrating T cells. Amplification of TCR alpha and beta CDR3 regions from RNA used iRepertoire nested multiplex PCR. Tissue mRNA or PBMC total RNA, roughly 100-400 ng, went into one-step reverse transcription and amplification. MiXCR was run by TCRdb on the multiplex PCR reads, yielding one entry per CDR3 protein. This table has some 120,000 distinct CDR3 sequences, roughly 23% appearing once. J lost 4 bases, V lost 2 bases, and 17 bases had no gene match. This CDR3 has 18 residues. Germline V gene data show CDR1 as MDHEN and CDR2 as SYDVKM.

Sequenced input: glioma tissue, nonneoplastic brain tissue, or PBMCs (not recorded which). The source is a human donor with low-grade glioma or glioblastoma, undergoing nonglioma brain surgery, or in good health (not recorded which). The genes are TRBV28 and TRBJ2-7; 7 positions match TRBD1. The CDR3: CASSLNPGPQGENYEQYF. The CDR3 coding sequence is TGTGCCAGCAGTTTAAATCCTGGTCCGCAGGGGGAGAATTACGAGCAGTACTTC.